The present entry profiles one T cell receptor (beta chain) with its context. CDR1 and CDR2 (germline): SGDLS, YYNGEE. CDR3 length: 16 residues. V was shortened by 3 bases and J by 1 base, with 16 bases between the two germline ends. TCRdb keeps only in-frame clones here, not all; method: immunoSEQ multiplex PCR. The top ten clones hold 0.1% to 0.15% of a sample with roughly 2 million clones, 90% to 95% of them seen once. The data were obtained in a study of shared clonotypes between healthy human individuals. The rearrangement uses TRBV9 and TRBJ1-1; maybe TRBD1 (5 bases). Specimen: naive CD4+ T cells sorted from blood. Subset given: CD45RA+ positively selected. The TCR was taken from a man younger than 35 in good health. The CDR3 DNA follows: TGTGCCAGCAGCGGCGTAGAGGGCAGGGCGAACACTGAAGCTTTCTTT. Translated, it gives CASSGVEGRANTEAFF.